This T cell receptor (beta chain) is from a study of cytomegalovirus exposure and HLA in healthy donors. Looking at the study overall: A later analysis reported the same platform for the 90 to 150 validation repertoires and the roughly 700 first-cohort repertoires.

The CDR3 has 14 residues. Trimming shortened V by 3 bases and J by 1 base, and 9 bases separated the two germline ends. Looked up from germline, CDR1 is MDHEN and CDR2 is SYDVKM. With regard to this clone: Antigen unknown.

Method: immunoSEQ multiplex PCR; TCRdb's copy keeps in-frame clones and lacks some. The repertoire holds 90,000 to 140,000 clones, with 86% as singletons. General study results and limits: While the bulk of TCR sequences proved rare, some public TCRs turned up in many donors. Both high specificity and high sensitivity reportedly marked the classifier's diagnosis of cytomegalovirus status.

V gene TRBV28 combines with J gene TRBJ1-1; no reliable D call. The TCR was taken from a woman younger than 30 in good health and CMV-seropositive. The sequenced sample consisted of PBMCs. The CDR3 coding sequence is TGTGCCAGCAGTTTCTCAGGTGGGAACACTGAAGCTTTCTTT. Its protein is CASSFSGGNTEAFF. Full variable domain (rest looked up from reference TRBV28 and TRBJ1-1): DVKVTQSSRYLVKRTGEKVFLECVQDMDHENMFWYRQDPGLGLRLIYFSYDVKMKEKGDIPEGYSVSREKKERFSLILESASTNQTSMYLCASSFSGGNTEAFFGQGTRLTVV.